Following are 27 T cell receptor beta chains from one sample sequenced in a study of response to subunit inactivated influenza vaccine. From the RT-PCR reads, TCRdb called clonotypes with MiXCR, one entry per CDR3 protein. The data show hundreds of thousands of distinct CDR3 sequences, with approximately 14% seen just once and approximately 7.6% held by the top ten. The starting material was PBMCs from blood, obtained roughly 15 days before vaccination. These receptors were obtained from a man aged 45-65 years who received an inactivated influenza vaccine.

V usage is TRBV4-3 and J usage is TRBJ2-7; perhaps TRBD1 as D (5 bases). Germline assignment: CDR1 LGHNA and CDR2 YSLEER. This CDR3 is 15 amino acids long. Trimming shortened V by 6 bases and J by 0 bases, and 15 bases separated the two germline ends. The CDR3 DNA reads TGCGCCAGCAGTCAGGGTATTGAGTTCTCCTACGAGCAGTACTTC. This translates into CASSQGIEFSYEQYF.

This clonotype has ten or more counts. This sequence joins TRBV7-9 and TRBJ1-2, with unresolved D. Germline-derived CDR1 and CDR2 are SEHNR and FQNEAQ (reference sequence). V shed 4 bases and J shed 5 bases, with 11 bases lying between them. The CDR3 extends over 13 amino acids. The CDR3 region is CASSSEGLYGYTF. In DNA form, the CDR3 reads TGTGCCAGCAGCTCCGAGGGCCTGTATGGCTACACCTTC.

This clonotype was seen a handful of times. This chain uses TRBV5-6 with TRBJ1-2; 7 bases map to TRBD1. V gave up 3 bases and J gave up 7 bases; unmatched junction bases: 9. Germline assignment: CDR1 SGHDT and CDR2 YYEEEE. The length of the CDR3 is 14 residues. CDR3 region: CASSSLQGTSGYTF. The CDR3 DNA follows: TGTGCCAGCAGCTCATTACAGGGGACAAGTGGCTACACCTTC.

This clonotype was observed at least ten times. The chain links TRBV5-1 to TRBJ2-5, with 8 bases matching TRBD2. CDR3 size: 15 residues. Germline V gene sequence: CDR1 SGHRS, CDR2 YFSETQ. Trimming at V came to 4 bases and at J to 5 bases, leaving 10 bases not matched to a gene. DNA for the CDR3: TGCGCCAGCAGCACCGGGACTGTAGCGGGGGAGACCCAGTACTTC. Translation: CASSTGTVAGETQYF.

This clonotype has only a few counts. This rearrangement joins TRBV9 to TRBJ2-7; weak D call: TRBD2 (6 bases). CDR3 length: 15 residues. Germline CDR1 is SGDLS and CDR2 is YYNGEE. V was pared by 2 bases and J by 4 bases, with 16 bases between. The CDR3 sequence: CASSVSTGVRYEQYF. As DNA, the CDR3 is TGTGCCAGCAGCGTCTCAACGGGGGTTAGGTACGAGCAGTACTTC.

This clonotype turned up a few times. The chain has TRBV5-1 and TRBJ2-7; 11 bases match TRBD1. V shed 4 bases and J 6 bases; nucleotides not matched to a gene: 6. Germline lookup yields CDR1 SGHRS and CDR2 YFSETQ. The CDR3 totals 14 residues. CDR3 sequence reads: CASSRGQGAGEQYF. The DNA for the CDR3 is TGCGCCAGCAGCCGCGGACAGGGGGCGGGCGAGCAGTACTTC. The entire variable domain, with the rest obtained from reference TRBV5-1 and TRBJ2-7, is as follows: KAGVTQTPRYLIKTRGQQVTLSCSPISGHRSVSWYQQTPGQGLQFLFEYFSETQRNKGNFPGRFSGRQFSNSRSEMNVSTLELGDSALYLCASSRGQGAGEQYFGPGTRLTVT.

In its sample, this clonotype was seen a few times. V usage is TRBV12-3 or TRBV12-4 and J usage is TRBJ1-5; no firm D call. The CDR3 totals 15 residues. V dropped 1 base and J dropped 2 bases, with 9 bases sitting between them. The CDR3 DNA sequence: TGTGCCAGCAGTTTAGGCTGGGTTGGCAATCAGCCCCAGCATTTT. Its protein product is CASSLGWVGNQPQHF.

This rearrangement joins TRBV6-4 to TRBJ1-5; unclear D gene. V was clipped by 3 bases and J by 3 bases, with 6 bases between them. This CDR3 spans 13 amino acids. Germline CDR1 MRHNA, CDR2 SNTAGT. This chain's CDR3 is CASSETPNQPQHF. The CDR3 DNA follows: TGTGCCAGCAGTGAAACACCCAATCAGCCCCAGCATTTT.

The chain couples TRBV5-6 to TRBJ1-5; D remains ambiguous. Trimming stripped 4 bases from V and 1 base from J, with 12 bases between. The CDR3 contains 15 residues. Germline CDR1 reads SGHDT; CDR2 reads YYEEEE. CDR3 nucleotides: TGTGCCAGCAGCCCATGGACGGGAAGCAATCAGCCCCAGCATTTT. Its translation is CASSPWTGSNQPQHF.

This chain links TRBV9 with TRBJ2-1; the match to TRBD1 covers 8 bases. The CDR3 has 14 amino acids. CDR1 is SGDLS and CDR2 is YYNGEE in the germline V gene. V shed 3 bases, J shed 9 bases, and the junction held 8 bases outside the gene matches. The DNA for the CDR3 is TGTGCCAGCAGCGCCCCTCCAGGGGGCGGTGAGCAGTTCTTC. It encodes CASSAPPGGGEQFF.

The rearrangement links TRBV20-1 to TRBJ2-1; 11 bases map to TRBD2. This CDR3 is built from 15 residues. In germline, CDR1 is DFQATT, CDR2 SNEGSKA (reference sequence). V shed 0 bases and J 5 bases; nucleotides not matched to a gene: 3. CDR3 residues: CSARDILAGDNEQFF. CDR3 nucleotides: TGCAGTGCTAGAGACATACTAGCGGGAGACAATGAGCAGTTCTTC.

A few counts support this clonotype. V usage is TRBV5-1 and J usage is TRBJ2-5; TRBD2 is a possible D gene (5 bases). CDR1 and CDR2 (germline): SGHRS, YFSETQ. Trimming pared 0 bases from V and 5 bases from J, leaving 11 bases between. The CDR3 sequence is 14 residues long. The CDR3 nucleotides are TGCGCCAGCAGCTTGGCCCTAGCCGGGGAGACCCAGTACTTC. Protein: CASSLALAGETQYF.

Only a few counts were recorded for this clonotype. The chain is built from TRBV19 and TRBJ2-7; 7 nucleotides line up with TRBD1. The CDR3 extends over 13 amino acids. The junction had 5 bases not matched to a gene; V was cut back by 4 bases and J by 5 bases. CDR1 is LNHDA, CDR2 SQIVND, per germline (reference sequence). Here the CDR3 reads CASSTQGLDEQYF. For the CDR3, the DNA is TGTGCCAGTAGTACACAGGGGTTGGACGAGCAGTACTTC.

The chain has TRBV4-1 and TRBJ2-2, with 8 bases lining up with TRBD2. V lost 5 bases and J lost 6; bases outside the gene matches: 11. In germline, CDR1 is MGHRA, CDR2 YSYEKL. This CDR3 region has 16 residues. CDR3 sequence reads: CASSKDPGLGPGELFF. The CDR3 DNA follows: TGCGCCAGCAGCAAGGACCCGGGACTAGGTCCCGGGGAGCTGTTTTTT.

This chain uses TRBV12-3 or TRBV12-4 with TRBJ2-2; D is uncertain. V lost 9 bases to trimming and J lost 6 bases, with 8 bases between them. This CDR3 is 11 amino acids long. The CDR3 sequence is CASTWAGELFF. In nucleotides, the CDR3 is TGTGCCAGTACCTGGGCCGGGGAGCTGTTTTTT.

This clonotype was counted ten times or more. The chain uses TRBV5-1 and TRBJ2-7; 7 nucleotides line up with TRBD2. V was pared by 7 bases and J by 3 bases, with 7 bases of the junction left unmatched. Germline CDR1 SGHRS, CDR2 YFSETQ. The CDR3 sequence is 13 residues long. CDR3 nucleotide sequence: TGCGCCAGCGGCGGGAGCGAAGGCTACGAGCAGTACTTC. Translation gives CASGGSEGYEQYF.

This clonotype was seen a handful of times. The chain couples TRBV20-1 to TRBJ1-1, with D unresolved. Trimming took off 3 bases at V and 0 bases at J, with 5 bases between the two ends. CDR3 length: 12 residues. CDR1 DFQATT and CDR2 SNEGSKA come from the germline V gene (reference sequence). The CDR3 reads CSASPLNTEAFF. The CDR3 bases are TGCAGTGCTAGTCCCCTGAACACTGAAGCTTTCTTT.

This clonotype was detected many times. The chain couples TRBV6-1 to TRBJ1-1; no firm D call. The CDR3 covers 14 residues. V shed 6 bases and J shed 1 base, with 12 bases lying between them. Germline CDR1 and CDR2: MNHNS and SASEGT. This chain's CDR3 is CASSPRPRNTEAFF. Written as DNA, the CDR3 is TGTGCCAGCAGCCCCAGGCCCAGGAACACTGAAGCTTTCTTT.

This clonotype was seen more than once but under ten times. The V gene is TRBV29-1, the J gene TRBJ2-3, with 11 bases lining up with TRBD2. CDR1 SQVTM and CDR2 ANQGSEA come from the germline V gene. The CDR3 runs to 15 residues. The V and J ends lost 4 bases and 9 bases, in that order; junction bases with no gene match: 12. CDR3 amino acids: CSVGGLAAGRSTQYF. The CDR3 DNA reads TGCAGCGTTGGGGGACTAGCGGCCGGGCGTTCAACGCAGTATTTT.

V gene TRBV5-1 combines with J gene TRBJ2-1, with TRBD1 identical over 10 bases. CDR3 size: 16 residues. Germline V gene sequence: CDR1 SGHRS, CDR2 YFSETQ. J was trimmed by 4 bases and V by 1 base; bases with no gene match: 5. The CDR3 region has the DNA TGCGCCAGCAGCTTGAGCGGGACAGGGGCGTACAATGAGCAGTTCTTC. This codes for CASSLSGTGAYNEQFF.

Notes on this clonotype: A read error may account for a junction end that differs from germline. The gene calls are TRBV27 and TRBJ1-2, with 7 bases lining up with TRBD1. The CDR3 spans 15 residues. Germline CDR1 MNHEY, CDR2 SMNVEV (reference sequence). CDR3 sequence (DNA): TGTGCCAGCAGCTCGGGGGACAGAACTCTCTATGGCTACCCCTTC. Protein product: CASSSGDRTLYGYPF.

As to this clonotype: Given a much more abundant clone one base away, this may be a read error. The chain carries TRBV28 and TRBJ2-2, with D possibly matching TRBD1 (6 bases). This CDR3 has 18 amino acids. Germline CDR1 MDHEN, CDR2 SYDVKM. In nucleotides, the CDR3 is TGTGCCAGCAATTTATTGATTATCGCCGGGACAAACACCGGGGAGCTGTTTTTT. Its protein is CASNLLIIAGTNTGELFF.

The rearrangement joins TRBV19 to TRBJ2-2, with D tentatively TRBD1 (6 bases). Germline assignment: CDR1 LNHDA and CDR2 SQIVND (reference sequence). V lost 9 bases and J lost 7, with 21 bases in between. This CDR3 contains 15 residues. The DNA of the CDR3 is TGTGCCAGCGCCTACAGGGCCCCTACACTCGGGGAGCTGTTTTTT. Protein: CASAYRAPTLGELFF.

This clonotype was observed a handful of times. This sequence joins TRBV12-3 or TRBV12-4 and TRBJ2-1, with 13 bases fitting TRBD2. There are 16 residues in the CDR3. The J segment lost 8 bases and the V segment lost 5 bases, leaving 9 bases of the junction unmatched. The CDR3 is CASSLGLAGEGDEQFF. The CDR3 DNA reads TGTGCCAGCAGTCTTGGACTAGCGGGGGAGGGCGATGAGCAGTTCTTC.

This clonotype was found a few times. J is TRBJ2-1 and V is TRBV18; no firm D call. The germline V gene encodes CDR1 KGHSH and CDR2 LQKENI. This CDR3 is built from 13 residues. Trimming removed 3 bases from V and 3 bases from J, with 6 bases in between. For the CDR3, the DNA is TGTGCCAGCTCACCTGGATACTACAATGAGCAGTTCTTC. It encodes CASSPGYYNEQFF. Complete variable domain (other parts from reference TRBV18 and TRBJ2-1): NAGVMQNPRHLVRRRGQEARLRCSPMKGHSHVYWYRQLPEEGLKFMVYLQKENIIDESGMPKERFSAEFPKEGPSILRIQQVVRGDSAAYFCASSPGYYNEQFFGPGTRLTVL.

Here the CDR3 DNA reads TGCAGTGCAGTTAGCGGGAGTTCCTACAATGAGCAGTTCTTC. Its protein product is CSAVSGSSYNEQFF. The chain is built from TRBV20-1 and TRBJ2-1, with TRBD2 identical over 9 bases. CDR1 DFQATT and CDR2 SNEGSKA come from the germline V gene (reference sequence). J gave up 1 base and V 6 bases, and 4 bases lay outside the gene matches. The CDR3 runs 14 residues.

CDR3 bases: TGCGCCAGCAGCTTGGACGGGATGCAAGAGACCCAGTACTTC. This gives the protein CASSLDGMQETQYF. The rearrangement uses TRBV5-1 and TRBJ2-5, with TRBD2 as a possible D gene (5 bases). The germline gives CDR1 SGHRS, CDR2 YFSETQ. The CDR3 spans 14 residues. V lost 0 bases and J lost 2, with 8 bases in between. The full variable domain, completed using reference TRBV5-1 and TRBJ2-5, is KAGVTQTPRYLIKTRGQQVTLSCSPISGHRSVSWYQQTPGQGLQFLFEYFSETQRNKGNFPGRFSGRQFSNSRSEMNVSTLELGDSALYLCASSLDGMQETQYFGPGTRLLVL.